A selection of T cell receptor beta chains follows, all from one sample in a study of blood T cell repertoires in COVID-19. Produced via immunoSEQ multiplex PCR; TCRdb's table is partial and in-frame only. The sample contains approximately 180,000 clones, around 82% of which appear only once. Input material: PBMCs or T cells enriched from blood (not recorded which). The receptors shown here come from a woman aged 50 to 60 with acute COVID-19. Both conserved end residues are part of each CDR3. The D gene is left open where the match is weak. Expanded clones are given a class, and other clones once, few, many or no size at all.

cdr3_aa: CASSPRETQYF
cdr3_nt: TGTGCCAGCAGTCCTCGAGAGACCCAGTACTTC
cdr3_length: 11
v_call: TRBV28
clone_size: -
j_call: TRBJ2-5
d_call: -

cdr3_aa: CASSLRSMAKGGAGELFF
cdr3_nt: TGTGCCAGCAGCTTACGATCTATGGCCAAGGGCGGGGCCGGGGAGCTGTTTTTT
cdr3_length: 18
v_call: TRBV7-2
clone_size: -
j_call: TRBJ2-2
d_call: -

cdr3_aa: CASSADLGQGDYGYTF
cdr3_nt: TGCGCCAGCAGCGCGGACCTGGGACAGGGGGACTATGGCTACACCTTC
cdr3_length: 16
v_call: TRBV5-1
clone_size: -
j_call: TRBJ1-2
d_call: TRBD1

cdr3_aa: CASSLPGIRGYTF
cdr3_nt: TGTGCCAGCAGCTTACCAGGGATAAGGGGCTACACCTTC
cdr3_length: 13
v_call: TRBV7-3
clone_size: few
j_call: TRBJ1-2
d_call: -

cdr3_aa: CASSLPSSGGGKETQYF
cdr3_nt: TGTGCCAGCAGCTTACCGTCAAGCGGGGGGGGTAAAGAGACCCAGTACTTC
cdr3_length: 17
v_call: TRBV7-9
clone_size: -
j_call: TRBJ2-5
d_call: TRBD2

cdr3_aa: CASRGATGVNTEAFF
cdr3_nt: TGTGCCAGCAGAGGGGCGACAGGGGTGAACACTGAAGCTTTCTTT
cdr3_length: 15
v_call: TRBV2
clone_size: -
j_call: TRBJ1-1
d_call: TRBD1

cdr3_aa: CASSSSGVYNSPLHF
cdr3_nt: TGTGCCAGCAGCTCCTCGGGGGTATACAATTCACCCCTCCACTTT
cdr3_length: 15
v_call: TRBV5-8
clone_size: -
j_call: TRBJ1-6
d_call: -

cdr3_aa: CASKATGGNTGELFF
cdr3_nt: TGTGCCAGCAAGGCGACAGGGGGCAACACCGGGGAGCTGTTTTTT
cdr3_length: 15
v_call: TRBV19
clone_size: -
j_call: TRBJ2-2
d_call: TRBD1

cdr3_aa: CASSLPQRTEAFF
cdr3_nt: TGTGCCAGCAGTTTGCCACAGCGGACTGAAGCTTTCTTT
cdr3_length: 13
v_call: TRBV28
clone_size: -
j_call: TRBJ1-1
d_call: -

cdr3_aa: CASSWDRGNGYTF
cdr3_nt: TGTGCCAGCAGCTGGGACAGGGGTAATGGCTACACCTTC
cdr3_length: 13
v_call: TRBV5-4
clone_size: -
j_call: TRBJ1-2
d_call: TRBD1

cdr3_aa: CASKGQISSPLHF
cdr3_nt: TGTGCCAGCAAAGGACAGATCAGTTCACCCCTCCACTTT
cdr3_length: 13
v_call: TRBV28
clone_size: -
j_call: TRBJ1-6
d_call: -

cdr3_aa: CASSLSLAGPNYGYTF
cdr3_nt: TGTGCCAGCAGCTTGTCTCTTGCGGGGCCAAACTATGGCTACACCTTC
cdr3_length: 16
v_call: TRBV5-6
clone_size: -
j_call: TRBJ1-2
d_call: -

cdr3_aa: CASSRQGGTDTQYF
cdr3_nt: TGTGCCAGCAGCCGGCAGGGTGGCACAGATACGCAGTATTTT
cdr3_length: 14
v_call: TRBV3-1/TRBV3-2
clone_size: once
j_call: TRBJ2-3
d_call: -

cdr3_aa: CASSSGDRGRGQPQHF
cdr3_nt: TGTGCCAGCAGCTCTGGCGACAGGGGGCGAGGTCAGCCCCAGCATTTT
cdr3_length: 16
v_call: TRBV7-6
clone_size: -
j_call: TRBJ1-5
d_call: TRBD1

cdr3_aa: CASSDSASRRVTQHF
cdr3_nt: TGTGCCAGCAGTGACTCGGCCAGTAGGCGGGTAACCCAGCATTTT
cdr3_length: 15
v_call: TRBV6-4
clone_size: many
j_call: TRBJ1-5
d_call: -

cdr3_aa: CASSQDSGPAEAFF
cdr3_nt: TGCGCCAGCAGCCAAGACTCTGGGCCTGCTGAAGCTTTCTTT
cdr3_length: 14
v_call: TRBV4-3
clone_size: -
j_call: TRBJ1-1
d_call: -

cdr3_aa: CASSSSPPGSNQPQHF
cdr3_nt: TGTGCCAGTAGTTCATCGCCCCCGGGATCCAATCAGCCCCAGCATTTT
cdr3_length: 16
v_call: TRBV19
clone_size: once
j_call: TRBJ1-5
d_call: -

cdr3_aa: CAIREGDTEAFF
cdr3_nt: TGTGCCATCAGGGAAGGGGACACTGAAGCTTTCTTT
cdr3_length: 12
v_call: TRBV10-3
clone_size: -
j_call: TRBJ1-1
d_call: -

cdr3_aa: CASSPFRDPTSPRELFF
cdr3_nt: TGTGCCAGCAGCCCCTTCAGAGACCCGACTTCGCCTAGGGAGCTGTTTTTT
cdr3_length: 17
v_call: TRBV7-9
clone_size: -
j_call: TRBJ2-2
d_call: -

cdr3_aa: CASRADGNTIYF
cdr3_nt: TGTGCCAGCAGAGCGGATGGAAACACCATATATTTT
cdr3_length: 12
v_call: TRBV6-5
clone_size: -
j_call: TRBJ1-3
d_call: -

cdr3_aa: CASSPQEGRYSGYTF
cdr3_nt: TGTGCCAGTAGTCCCCAGGAGGGACGGTATTCTGGCTACACCTTC
cdr3_length: 15
v_call: TRBV19
clone_size: few
j_call: TRBJ1-2
d_call: -

cdr3_aa: CASSLGIFRLGQGGRSEAFF
cdr3_nt: TGTGCCAGCAGCTTAGGCATATTCAGATTAGGACAGGGCGGAAGAAGTGAAGCTTTCTTT
cdr3_length: 20
v_call: TRBV13
clone_size: few
j_call: TRBJ1-1
d_call: TRBD1

cdr3_aa: CASSKAPQGFGTDTQYF
cdr3_nt: TGTGCCAGTAGCAAGGCCCCACAGGGATTCGGTACAGATACGCAGTATTTT
cdr3_length: 17
v_call: TRBV19
clone_size: -
j_call: TRBJ2-3
d_call: -

cdr3_aa: CASRWTGDYGYTF
cdr3_nt: TGTGCCAGCAGATGGACAGGGGACTATGGCTACACCTTC
cdr3_length: 13
v_call: TRBV6-5
clone_size: -
j_call: TRBJ1-2
d_call: TRBD1

cdr3_aa: CASKTDRYNQPQHF
cdr3_nt: TGTGCCAGCAAAACAGACAGGTATAATCAGCCCCAGCATTTT
cdr3_length: 14
v_call: TRBV19
clone_size: -
j_call: TRBJ1-5
d_call: -

cdr3_aa: CASGQAMNTEAFF
cdr3_nt: TGTGCCAGCGGACAGGCCATGAACACTGAAGCTTTCTTT
cdr3_length: 13
v_call: TRBV9
clone_size: -
j_call: TRBJ1-1
d_call: TRBD1

cdr3_aa: CAWSAPARGGNQPQHF
cdr3_nt: TGTGCCTGGAGTGCCCCGGCCCGGGGAGGGAATCAGCCCCAGCATTTT
cdr3_length: 16
v_call: TRBV30
clone_size: -
j_call: TRBJ1-5
d_call: -

cdr3_aa: CATSDPGLSETQYF
cdr3_nt: TGTGCCACCAGTGATCCGGGACTATCAGAGACCCAGTACTTC
cdr3_length: 14
v_call: TRBV24-1
clone_size: -
j_call: TRBJ2-5
d_call: TRBD2

cdr3_aa: CASASGGITDTQYF
cdr3_nt: TGTGCCAGCGCTAGCGGGGGGATCACAGATACGCAGTATTTT
cdr3_length: 14
v_call: TRBV4-2
clone_size: -
j_call: TRBJ2-3
d_call: TRBD2

cdr3_aa: CASSQENRGDYGYTF
cdr3_nt: TGTGCCAGCAGCCAAGAGAACAGGGGGGATTATGGCTACACCTTC
cdr3_length: 15
v_call: TRBV3-1/TRBV3-2
clone_size: -
j_call: TRBJ1-2
d_call: TRBD1

cdr3_aa: CASSLSDSVYGYTF
cdr3_nt: TGTGCCAGCAGCTTGTCGGACAGTGTCTATGGCTACACCTTC
cdr3_length: 14
v_call: TRBV5-8
clone_size: many
j_call: TRBJ1-2
d_call: -

cdr3_aa: CASSQPDRTWEKLFF
cdr3_nt: TGCGCCAGCAGCCAACCGGACAGGACCTGGGAAAAACTGTTTTTT
cdr3_length: 15
v_call: TRBV4-1
clone_size: -
j_call: TRBJ1-4
d_call: TRBD1

cdr3_aa: CASGKGVRSTEAFF
cdr3_nt: TGTGCCAGCGGTAAGGGAGTCCGGAGCACTGAAGCTTTCTTT
cdr3_length: 14
v_call: TRBV2
clone_size: -
j_call: TRBJ1-1
d_call: -

cdr3_aa: CASSPTSGGQETQYF
cdr3_nt: TGCGCCAGCAGCCCGACTAGCGGGGGGCAAGAGACCCAGTACTTC
cdr3_length: 15
v_call: TRBV4-1
clone_size: -
j_call: TRBJ2-5
d_call: TRBD2

cdr3_aa: CASSRIRRENYGYTF
cdr3_nt: TGTGCCAGCAGCCGGATACGGAGAGAAAACTATGGCTACACCTTC
cdr3_length: 15
v_call: TRBV28
clone_size: -
j_call: TRBJ1-2
d_call: -

cdr3_aa: CSVAGTPLGGYTF
cdr3_nt: TGCAGCGTTGCCGGGACACCTCTGGGAGGCTACACCTTC
cdr3_length: 13
v_call: TRBV29-1
clone_size: many
j_call: TRBJ1-2
d_call: -

cdr3_aa: CASSADNSLRDTQYF
cdr3_nt: TGTGCCAGCAGCGCCGACAACTCCCTTCGGGATACGCAGTATTTT
cdr3_length: 15
v_call: TRBV7-6
clone_size: -
j_call: TRBJ2-3
d_call: -

cdr3_aa: CASRNQQGRTEAFF
cdr3_nt: TGCGCCAGCAGGAACCAACAGGGAAGGACTGAAGCTTTCTTT
cdr3_length: 14
v_call: TRBV4-1
clone_size: -
j_call: TRBJ1-1
d_call: -

cdr3_aa: CASSYLPTSGNEQFF
cdr3_nt: TGTGCCAGCAGTTACCTTCCTACTTCGGGTAATGAGCAGTTCTTC
cdr3_length: 15
v_call: TRBV6-5
clone_size: -
j_call: TRBJ2-1
d_call: -

cdr3_aa: CASSLGTDTQYF
cdr3_nt: TGTGCCAGCAGCTTAGGCACAGATACGCAGTATTTT
cdr3_length: 12
v_call: TRBV14
clone_size: -
j_call: TRBJ2-3
d_call: -

cdr3_aa: CATSREANAAGGELFF
cdr3_nt: TGTGCCACCAGCAGGGAAGCCAACGCGGCCGGCGGGGAGCTGTTTTTT
cdr3_length: 16
v_call: TRBV15
clone_size: -
j_call: TRBJ2-2
d_call: -

cdr3_aa: CASSRTTGRETQYF
cdr3_nt: TGCGCCAGCAGTCGGACTACCGGTCGGGAGACCCAGTACTTC
cdr3_length: 14
v_call: TRBV10-2
clone_size: -
j_call: TRBJ2-5
d_call: -

cdr3_aa: CAIPVGRLGYTF
cdr3_nt: TGTGCCATCCCGGTGGGCAGGCTGGGCTACACCTTC
cdr3_length: 12
v_call: TRBV28
clone_size: -
j_call: TRBJ1-2
d_call: -

cdr3_aa: CASSYGWTGSWYGYTF
cdr3_nt: TGTGCCAGCAGTTACGGCTGGACAGGGAGCTGGTATGGCTACACCTTC
cdr3_length: 16
v_call: TRBV6-6
clone_size: -
j_call: TRBJ1-2
d_call: TRBD1

cdr3_aa: CASSWGLARNEQFF
cdr3_nt: TGTGCCAGCAGCTGGGGACTAGCGAGGAATGAGCAGTTCTTC
cdr3_length: 14
v_call: TRBV5-8
clone_size: -
j_call: TRBJ2-1
d_call: TRBD2